This T cell receptor beta chain is from a study of blood T cell repertoires in COVID-19 (dated by TCRdb to 2019 to 2021). In the study overall: The collaborator samples originated in the United States, Italy and Spain and spanned the acute and convalescent phases of COVID-19. The prospective study material was composed of cDNA or gDNA derived from T cells, B-cell-depleted T cells, or PBMCs. The dataset comprised deeply sampled blood TCRbeta repertoires from subjects exposed to, actively infected with, or recovered from COVID-19. The repertoires were released in a freely available public database intended as a resource for research on the immune response to SARS-CoV-2. Samples came from the ongoing ImmuneRACE study (first 160 participants) plus 1,254 subjects from 6 global collaborators. The sample metadata nearly always contained a de-identified subject ID, COVID-19 status, age in years and sex. Where available, HLA class I and class II types were obtained from metadata supplied by the sample provider rather than from assay-based typing. The study at large found these results: Clinical and demographic metadata were provided uncurated, with the amount varying by source and participant.

The CDR3 measures 15 amino acids from cysteine to phenylalanine. Only the CDR3 DNA stays, 45 bases, in frame from base 1. Reading the germline V gene gives CDR1 SGHRS and CDR2 YFSETQ. The V and J ends are trimmed by 2 bases and 5 bases, leaving 15 bases between them. With regard to this clone: Its antigen is still unknown. There are no base qualities to consult, and no much larger clone falls within one base.

Each collaborating institution followed its own protocols to collect whole blood in K2EDTA tubes. Collaborator samples were shipped for TCRbeta analysis as frozen whole blood, isolated PBMCs, or DNA extracted from either sample type. The immunoSEQ Assay, a bias-controlled multiplex PCR, was used to amplify TCRbeta CDR3 regions from genomic DNA. Per the original workflow: Nucleated cell counts per sample were estimated from amplification of reference gene primers within the assay. To quantify the absolute abundance of each unique TCRbeta CDR3 rearrangement, sequence reads were collapsed and filtered. For each sample, productive Simpson clonality was calculated by taking the square root of Simpson's diversity index across productive rearrangements. TCRdb re-hosts the immuneACCESS table, in-frame sequences only. Its copies lack some clones; in the studies checked, an unresolved V gene accounts for under half of them, and the cause for the rest is not known. That table is the source of V, J and clone size, and D and trimming were worked out from the DNA. For this sample the table gives about 140,000 clones, of which just over 85% were detected only once. Of the sample, about 1.5% is held by the ten largest clones.

This TCR was sampled from a woman aged 55-70 years with acute or convalescent COVID-19. Sample: peripheral blood. Here the chain combines TRBV5-1 and TRBJ2-3; the D gene is possibly TRBD1, with 6 bases matching. CDR3 reads: CASSFRALGGDTQYF. The DNA sequence is TGCGCCAGCAGCTTCAGGGCCCTAGGGGGAGATACGCAGTATTTT.